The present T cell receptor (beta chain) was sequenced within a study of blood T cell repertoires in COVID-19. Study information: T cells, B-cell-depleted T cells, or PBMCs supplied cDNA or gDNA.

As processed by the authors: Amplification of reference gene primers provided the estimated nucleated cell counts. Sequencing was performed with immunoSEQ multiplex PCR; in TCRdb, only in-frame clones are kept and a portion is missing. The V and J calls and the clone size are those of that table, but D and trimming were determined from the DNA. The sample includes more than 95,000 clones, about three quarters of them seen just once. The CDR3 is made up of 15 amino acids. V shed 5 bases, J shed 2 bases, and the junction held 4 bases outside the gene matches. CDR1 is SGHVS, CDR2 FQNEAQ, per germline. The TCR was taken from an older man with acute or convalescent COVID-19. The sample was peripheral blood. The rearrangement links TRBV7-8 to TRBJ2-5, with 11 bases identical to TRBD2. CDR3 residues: CASSLWTSGQETQYF. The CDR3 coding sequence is TGTGCCAGCAGCCTGTGGACTAGCGGGCAAGAGACCCAGTACTTC.